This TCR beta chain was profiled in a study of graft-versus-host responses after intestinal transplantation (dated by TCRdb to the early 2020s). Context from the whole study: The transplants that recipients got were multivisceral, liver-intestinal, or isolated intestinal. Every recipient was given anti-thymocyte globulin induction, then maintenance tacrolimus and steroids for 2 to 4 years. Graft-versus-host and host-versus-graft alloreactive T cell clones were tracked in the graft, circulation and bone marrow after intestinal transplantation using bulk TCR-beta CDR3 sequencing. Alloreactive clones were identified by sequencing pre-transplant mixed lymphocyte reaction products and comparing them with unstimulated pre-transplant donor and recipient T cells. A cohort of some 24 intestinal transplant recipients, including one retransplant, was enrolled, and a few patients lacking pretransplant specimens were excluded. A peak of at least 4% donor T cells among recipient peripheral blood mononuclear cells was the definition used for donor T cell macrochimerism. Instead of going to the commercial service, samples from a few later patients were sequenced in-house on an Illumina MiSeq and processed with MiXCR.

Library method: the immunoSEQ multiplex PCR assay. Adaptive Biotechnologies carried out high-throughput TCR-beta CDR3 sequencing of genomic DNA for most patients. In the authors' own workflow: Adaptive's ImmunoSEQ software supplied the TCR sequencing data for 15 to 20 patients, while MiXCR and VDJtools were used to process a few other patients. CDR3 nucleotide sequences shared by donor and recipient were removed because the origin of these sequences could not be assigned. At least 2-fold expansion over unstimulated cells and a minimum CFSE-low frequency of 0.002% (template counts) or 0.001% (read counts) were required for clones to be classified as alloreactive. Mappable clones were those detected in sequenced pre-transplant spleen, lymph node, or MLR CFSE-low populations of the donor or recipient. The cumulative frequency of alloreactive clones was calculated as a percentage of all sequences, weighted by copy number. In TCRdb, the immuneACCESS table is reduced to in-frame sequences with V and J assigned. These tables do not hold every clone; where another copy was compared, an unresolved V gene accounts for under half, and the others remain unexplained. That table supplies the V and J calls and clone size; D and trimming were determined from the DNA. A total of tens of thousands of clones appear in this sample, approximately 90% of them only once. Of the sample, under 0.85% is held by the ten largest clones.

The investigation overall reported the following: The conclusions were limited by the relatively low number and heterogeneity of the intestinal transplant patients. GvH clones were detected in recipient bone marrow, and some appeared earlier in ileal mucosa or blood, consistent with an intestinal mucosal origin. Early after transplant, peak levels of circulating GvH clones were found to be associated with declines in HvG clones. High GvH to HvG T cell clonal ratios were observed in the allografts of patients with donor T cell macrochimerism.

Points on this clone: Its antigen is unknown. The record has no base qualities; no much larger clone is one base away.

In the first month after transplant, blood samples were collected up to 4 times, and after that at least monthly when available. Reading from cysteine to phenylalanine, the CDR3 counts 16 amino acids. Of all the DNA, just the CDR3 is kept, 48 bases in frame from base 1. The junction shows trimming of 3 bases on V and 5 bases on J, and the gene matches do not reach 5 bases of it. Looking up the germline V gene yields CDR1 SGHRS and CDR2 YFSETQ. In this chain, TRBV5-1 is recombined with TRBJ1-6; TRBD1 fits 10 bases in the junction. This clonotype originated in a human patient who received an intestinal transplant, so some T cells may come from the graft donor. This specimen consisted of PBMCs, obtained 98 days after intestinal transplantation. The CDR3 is CASSWPGTGDNSPLHF. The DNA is TGCGCCAGCAGCTGGCCCGGGACAGGGGATAATTCACCCCTCCACTTT.